This TCR beta chain appears in the sequencing data of a study of blood T cell repertoires in COVID-19. Study-wide context: PBMCs, B-cell-depleted T cells, or T cells provided the cDNA or gDNA that made up the material.

Trimming removed 4 bases at V and 2 bases at J, with 8 bases between. The CDR3 covers 13 residues. Germline V CDR1 and CDR2: WSHSY, SAAADI. The Seattle patients, enrolled during active infection, were followed longitudinally. Per the original data handling: Amplifying reference gene primers gave estimates of nucleated cell counts. Assay used: immunoSEQ multiplex PCR; TCRdb lists only in-frame clones, some missing. V and J calls and clone size are copied from that table; D and trimming were computed from the DNA. The data hold 150,000 to 200,000 clones, with roughly 79% observed a single time. The chain is built from TRBV10-2 and TRBJ1-2; D is unresolved. Sequencing was performed on peripheral blood. The clonotype comes from a woman aged 35 to 49 with COVID-19, enrolled during active disease. The CDR3 coding sequence is TGCGCCAGCAGTGTGAACACCAACTATGGCTACACCTTC. Protein sequence: CASSVNTNYGYTF.